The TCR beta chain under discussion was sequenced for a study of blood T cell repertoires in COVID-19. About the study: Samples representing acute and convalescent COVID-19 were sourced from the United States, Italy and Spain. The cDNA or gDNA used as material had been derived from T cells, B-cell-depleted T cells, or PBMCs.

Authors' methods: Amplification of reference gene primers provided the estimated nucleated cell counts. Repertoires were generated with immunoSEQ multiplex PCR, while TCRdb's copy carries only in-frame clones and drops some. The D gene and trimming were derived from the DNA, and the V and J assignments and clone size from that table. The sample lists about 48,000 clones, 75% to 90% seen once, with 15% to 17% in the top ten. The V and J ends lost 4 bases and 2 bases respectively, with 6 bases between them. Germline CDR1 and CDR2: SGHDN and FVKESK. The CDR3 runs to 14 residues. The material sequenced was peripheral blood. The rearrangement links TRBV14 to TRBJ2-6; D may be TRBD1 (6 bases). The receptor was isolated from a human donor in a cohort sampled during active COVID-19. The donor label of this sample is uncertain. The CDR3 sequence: CASSPGAGANVLTF. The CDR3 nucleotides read TGTGCCAGCAGCCCAGGGGCTGGGGCCAACGTCCTGACTTTC.